The text below deals with one T cell receptor beta chain. Its antigen is unknown. Per the original methods: Published virus-specific TCRB sequences found rare matches among patient CD8+ clones larger than 1%. The table came from immunoSEQ multiplex PCR; TCRdb's copy has only in-frame clones and leaves some out. The DNA gave D and trimming, while V, J and clone size come from that table. The sample lists approximately 18,000 clones; almost 85% were seen once. This CDR3 region has 14 residues. V was shortened by 0 bases and J by 0 bases, with 5 bases between the two germline ends. Looked up from germline, CDR1 is SEHNR and CDR2 is FQNEAQ (reference sequence). The source of the sample is a study of somatic mutations in cytotoxic T cells in rheumatoid arthritis. As for the study in general: Before any treatment began, around 30 ml EDTA peripheral blood was collected from patients right after diagnosis. Sorting by flow gave nearly 100% purity for some V beta antibody-stained T-cell populations, including V beta1+ cells sequenced for TCRB. Whole-study findings and limits: Within 8 of 65 patients, the single biggest CD8+ clone made up more than 20% of CD8+ cells.

The genes are TRBV7-9 and TRBJ1-1; D not certain. The receptor comes from an adult with rheumatoid arthritis. The sample consisted of CD8+ T cells sorted from blood. In nucleotides, the CDR3 is TGTGCCAGCAGCTTAGCCGGATTGAACACTGAAGCTTTCTTT. This translates into CASSLAGLNTEAFF. Filled out from reference TRBV7-9 and TRBJ1-1, the complete variable domain reads DTGVSQNPRHKITKRGQNVTFRCDPISEHNRLYWYRQTLGQGPEFLTYFQNEAQLEKSRLLSDRFSAERPKGSFSTLEIQRTEQGDSAMYLCASSLAGLNTEAFFGQGTRLTVV.